This is a list of T cell receptor beta chains from one sample in a study of blood T cell repertoires in COVID-19. Assay used: immunoSEQ multiplex PCR; TCRdb lists only in-frame clones, some missing. The sample has fewer than 250,000 clones; almost 85% are singletons. Material: peripheral blood. The receptors originated from a man aged 50-60 years with acute or convalescent COVID-19. CDR3s include the opening cysteine and the closing phenylalanine or tryptophan. A D gene is named only where the DNA matches it firmly. Size is omitted from some rows. Given values are once, few, many or a class for expanded clones.

V gene	D gene	J gene	clone size	CDR3 DNA	CDR3 protein
TRBV7-9	-	TRBJ1-2	-	TGTGCCAGCAGCTTAGGGCGGGAGGCCGACTATGGCTACACCTTC	CASSLGREADYGYTF
TRBV2	TRBD2	TRBJ2-7	-	TGTGCCAGCAGTAACCCAGCGGGACCTATACCCTACGAGCAGTACTTC	CASSNPAGPIPYEQYF
TRBV19	-	TRBJ2-1	-	TGTGCCAGTAGTTCTTATCGTCCCGGGGCCTACAATGAGCAGTTCTTC	CASSSYRPGAYNEQFF
TRBV13	TRBD1	TRBJ1-1	-	TGTGCCAGCAGCATCCCAACAGGGGTGAACACTGAAGCTTTCTTT	CASSIPTGVNTEAFF
TRBV10-3	TRBD2	TRBJ2-5	once	TGTGCCATCATGTGGCGGGAGCGGGGTCAAGAGACCCAGTACTTC	CAIMWRERGQETQYF
TRBV5-1	-	TRBJ2-3	-	TGCGCCAGCAGCCCCGGGTACGACACAGATACGCAGTATTTT	CASSPGYDTDTQYF
TRBV7-9	-	TRBJ2-2	-	TGTGCCAGCAGCCCAAGAGAGGGAGACACCGGGGAGCTGTTTTTT	CASSPREGDTGELFF
TRBV5-1	TRBD1	TRBJ1-4	-	TGCGCCAGCAGCTTGGTGGCAGGGGGAGATGAAAAACTGTTTTTT	CASSLVAGGDEKLFF
TRBV9	TRBD1	TRBJ1-3	-	TGTGCCAGCAGTGACAGGGGTACTGGAAACACCATATATTTT	CASSDRGTGNTIYF
TRBV11-2	-	TRBJ2-7	-	TGTGCCAGCAGCTTAGGCGGGACAGAGTACGAGCAGTACTTC	CASSLGGTEYEQYF
TRBV27	-	TRBJ1-6	-	TGTGCCAGCAAATGGGAGAGCTCCTATAATTCACCCCTCCACTTT	CASKWESSYNSPLHF
TRBV7-3	TRBD1	TRBJ1-2	-	TGTGCCAGCAGCCCCTCCGCGGGACAGGTTTATGGCTACACCTTC	CASSPSAGQVYGYTF
TRBV14	TRBD1	TRBJ1-2	-	TGTGCCAGCAGCCCGGGACAGGGCCATGGCTACACCTTC	CASSPGQGHGYTF
TRBV19	-	TRBJ1-2	few	TGTGCCAGTAGTATGTCTAGCGGACGACCATCGGGCTACACCTTC	CASSMSSGRPSGYTF
TRBV3-1/TRBV3-2	TRBD2	TRBJ2-3	-	TGTGCCAGCAGCCAAACGGGACTAGCGGGAGGGAAGGGTACGCAGTATTTT	CASSQTGLAGGKGTQYF
TRBV11-2	TRBD1	TRBJ1-4	-	TGTGCCAGCAGCTTAGTGGGACAGGGGATATTCACTAATGAAAAACTGTTTTTT	CASSLVGQGIFTNEKLFF
TRBV6-5	-	TRBJ1-1	many	TGTGCCAGCGAGACAGGGAACACTGAAGCTTTCTTT	CASETGNTEAFF
TRBV13	-	TRBJ1-2	-	TGTGCCAGCAGCACAACAGACAGATACTATGGCTACACCTTC	CASSTTDRYYGYTF
TRBV10-3	-	TRBJ1-6	few	TGTGCCATCAGTGGGGAGGGGGATTCACCCCTCCACTTT	CAISGEGDSPLHF
TRBV20-1	-	TRBJ2-5	-	TGCAGTCCGTTTGAAGGAGGGGACCAGTACTTC	CSPFEGGDQYF
TRBV7-7	TRBD2	TRBJ2-2	-	TGTGCTAGCAGCCAAGGACTAGCGGGAGCGGCCGGGGAGCTGTTTTTT	CASSQGLAGAAGELFF
TRBV19	-	TRBJ1-5	-	TGTGCCAGTAACCATCGGGAAGTAAATCAGCCCCAGCATTTT	CASNHREVNQPQHF
TRBV21-1	-	TRBJ2-3	-	TGTGCCAGCAGCAACGCGGGACCCCCTTTGTGGGTTCGCACAGATACGCAGTATTTT	CASSNAGPPLWVRTDTQYF
TRBV2	-	TRBJ1-6	-	TGTGCCAGCAGGCAGGGTGTCGATTCACCCCTCCACTTT	CASRQGVDSPLHF
TRBV5-1	TRBD2	TRBJ2-3	-	TGCGCCAGCAGCCCCGGGGTAGCGGGGGATACGCAGTATTTT	CASSPGVAGDTQYF
TRBV30	-	TRBJ2-2	-	TGTGCCTGGAGCCGTTCGAACACCGGGGAGCTGTTTTTT	CAWSRSNTGELFF
TRBV10-1	-	TRBJ2-3	-	TGCGCCAGCAGTGGTGCGGCGGGCCCCACAGATACGCAGTATTTT	CASSGAAGPTDTQYF
TRBV6-5	-	TRBJ1-2	-	TGTGCCACCGGACAGCCCTATGGCTACACCTTC	CATGQPYGYTF
TRBV13	-	TRBJ2-1	-	TGTGCCAGCAACCTGGGTGTGGGGTCTAGACTAGGATGGGACAATGAGCAGTTCTTC	CASNLGVGSRLGWDNEQFF
TRBV11-2	-	TRBJ1-6	-	TGTGCCAGCAGCGGACAGTTCAGGGGATCACCCCTCCACTTT	CASSGQFRGSPLHF
TRBV2	-	TRBJ1-1	-	TGTGCCAGCAGGGCAAACAGCGGTAGCACTGAAGCTTTCTTT	CASRANSGSTEAFF
TRBV5-4	-	TRBJ2-7	-	TGTGCCAGCAGCTCGGAGCTCCAGCAATACGAGCAGTACTTC	CASSSELQQYEQYF
TRBV5-4	-	TRBJ2-1	once	TGTGCCAGCGGACCACCGACGAAGGGGAATGAGCAGTTCTTC	CASGPPTKGNEQFF
TRBV5-1	TRBD1	TRBJ2-3	-	TGCGCCAGCAGCCCAGGGACAGGGGGCTTCCCAGATACGCAGTATTTT	CASSPGTGGFPDTQYF
TRBV12-3/TRBV12-4	TRBD1	TRBJ1-1	-	TGTGCCAGCACCCTGACAGGGGGTACTGAAGCTTTCTTT	CASTLTGGTEAFF
TRBV2	TRBD2	TRBJ2-1	-	TGTGCCAGCAGGGTAGCGGGAGTCAATGAGCAGTTCTTC	CASRVAGVNEQFF
TRBV19	TRBD1	TRBJ1-1	-	TGTGCCAGTAGTCCCGGGACAGCTTGGGGCACTGAAGCTTTCTTT	CASSPGTAWGTEAFF
TRBV3-1/TRBV3-2	TRBD1	TRBJ2-7	-	TGTGCCAGCAGCCAAGTTTCGAGACACAGGGGAAACCCCTACGAGCAGTACTTC	CASSQVSRHRGNPYEQYF
TRBV19	TRBD2	TRBJ2-5	-	TGTGCCAGTAGCATTCTAGCGGGAGGGCCAGAAGAGACCCAGTACTTC	CASSILAGGPEETQYF
TRBV3-1/TRBV3-2	TRBD2	TRBJ2-5	-	TGTGCCAGCAGCCAGAACGGGGGGGAGACCCAGTACTTC	CASSQNGGETQYF
TRBV19	TRBD2	TRBJ2-6	-	TGTGCCAGCTCGGGGCCCGGGGGGAGGATCTCTGGGGCCAACGTCCTGACTTTC	CASSGPGGRISGANVLTF
TRBV27	TRBD2	TRBJ2-1	-	TGTGCCAGCAGTTTGCGGGGGGGGACTAGGGTTTGGAATGAGCAGTTCTTC	CASSLRGGTRVWNEQFF
TRBV19	-	TRBJ2-7	-	TGTGCCAGTAGTCGGACTGCAGCCTACGAGCAGTACTTC	CASSRTAAYEQYF
TRBV6-5	TRBD1	TRBJ2-7	-	TGTGCCAGTTCCCGACAGGGTTCTGGCGAGCAGTACTTC	CASSRQGSGEQYF
TRBV5-1	TRBD1	TRBJ2-5	-	TGCGCCAGCAGAAGTCCAGGGGGCCAAGAGACCCAGTACTTC	CASRSPGGQETQYF
TRBV30	-	TRBJ1-2	-	TGTGCCTGGAGCGTAGCTCACCCGGGACTTGTGAACTATGGCTACACCTTC	CAWSVAHPGLVNYGYTF
TRBV9	TRBD1	TRBJ1-2	-	TGTGCCAGCAGCGCCGCCGGGACAGCCTATGGCTACACCTTC	CASSAAGTAYGYTF
TRBV30	-	TRBJ1-6	few	TGTGCCTGGAGTGTTCAGAATAATTCACCCCTCCACTTT	CAWSVQNNSPLHF
TRBV7-8	TRBD2	TRBJ2-3	-	TGTGCCAGCAGCTTGGATAGTAGCGGGGGGTTAGATACGCAGTATTTT	CASSLDSSGGLDTQYF
TRBV7-8	TRBD2	TRBJ2-7	-	TGTGCCAGCAGCTTACCCCGCCGACTAGCGGGCTACGAGCAGTACTTC	CASSLPRRLAGYEQYF
TRBV6-4	-	TRBJ2-3	-	TGTGCCAGCATCAACATCAGGGGAGAGTGCACAGATACGCAGTATTTT	CASINIRGECTDTQYF
TRBV5-4	-	TRBJ2-2	once	TGTGCCAGCAGCGGTCGACTTTCCGGGGAGCTGTTTTTT	CASSGRLSGELFF
TRBV28	TRBD2	TRBJ2-3	-	TGTGCCAGCAGTGGGGGGGGAACTAGCACAGATACGCAGTATTTT	CASSGGGTSTDTQYF